This T cell receptor (beta chain) was identified during a study of CD8+ T cells in alopecia areata. Overall study results and limits: Scalp clonality and expanded CD8+ clones among the top 100 showed significant decreases with tofacitinib. TCR sharing was clearer in mice than between patients, perhaps partly owing to patient HLA diversity. Affected lesional scalp, above all in alopecia totalis/universalis, was more clonal than normal scalp.

The treatment was: oral pan-JAK inhibitor, 5-10 mg twice daily. It was from PBMCs that CD4+ and CD8+ T cells were sorted. Points on this clone: No antigen is known for it.

Isolated RNA was reverse transcribed into cDNA used as the sequencing template. Assay: immunoSEQ multiplex PCR; the TCRdb copy retains only in-frame clones and omits some. The repertoire holds 150,000 to 200,000 clones, with over 55% as singletons. V gave up 9 bases and J gave up 5 bases; unmatched junction bases: 8. Germline V gives CDR1 SNHLY, CDR2 FYNNEI. The length of the CDR3 is 13 residues. V is TRBV2 and J is TRBJ2-5; 8 nucleotides line up with TRBD1. This TCR came from a human donor with alopecia areata. The sample was CD4+ T cells sorted from blood, taken at week 24, from a patient treated with tofacitinib. Here the CDR3 DNA reads TGTGCCAGGAGACAGGGGCTCGGGGAGACCCAGTACTTC. Translated, it gives CARRQGLGETQYF.